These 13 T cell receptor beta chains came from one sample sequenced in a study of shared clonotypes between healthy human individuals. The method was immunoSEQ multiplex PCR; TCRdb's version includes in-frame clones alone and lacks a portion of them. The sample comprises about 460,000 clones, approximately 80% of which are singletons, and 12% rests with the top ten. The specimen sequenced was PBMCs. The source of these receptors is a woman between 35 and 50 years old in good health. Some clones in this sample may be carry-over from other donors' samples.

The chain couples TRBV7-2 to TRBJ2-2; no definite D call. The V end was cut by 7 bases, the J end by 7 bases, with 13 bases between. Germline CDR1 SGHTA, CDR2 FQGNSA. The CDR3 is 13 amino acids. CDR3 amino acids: CASNPGRHGELFF. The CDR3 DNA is TGTGCCAGCAACCCTGGACGGCACGGGGAGCTGTTTTTT.

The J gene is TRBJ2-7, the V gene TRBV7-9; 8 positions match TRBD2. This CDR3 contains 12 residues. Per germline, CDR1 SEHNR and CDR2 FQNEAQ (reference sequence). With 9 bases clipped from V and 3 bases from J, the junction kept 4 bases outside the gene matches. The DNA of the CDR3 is TGTGCCAGTGCGCGGGGGGACTACGAGCAGTACTTC. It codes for CASARGDYEQYF.

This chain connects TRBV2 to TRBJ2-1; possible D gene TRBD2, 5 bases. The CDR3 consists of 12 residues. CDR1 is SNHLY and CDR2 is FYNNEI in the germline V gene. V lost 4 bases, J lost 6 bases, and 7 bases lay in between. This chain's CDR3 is CASSGTLNEQFF. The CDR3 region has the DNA TGTGCCAGCAGTGGGACTCTCAATGAGCAGTTCTTC.

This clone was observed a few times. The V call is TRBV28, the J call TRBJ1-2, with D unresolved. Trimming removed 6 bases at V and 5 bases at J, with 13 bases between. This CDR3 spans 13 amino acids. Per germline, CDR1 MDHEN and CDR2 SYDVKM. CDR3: CASRSGNLYGYTF. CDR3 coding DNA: TGTGCCAGCAGGTCCGGGAACTTGTATGGCTACACCTTC.

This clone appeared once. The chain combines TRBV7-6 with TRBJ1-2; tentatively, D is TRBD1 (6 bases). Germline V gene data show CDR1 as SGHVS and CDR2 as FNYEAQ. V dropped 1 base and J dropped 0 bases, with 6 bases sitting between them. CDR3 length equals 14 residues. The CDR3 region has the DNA TGTGCCAGCAGCTTAGGGGGGCCTAACTATGGCTACACCTTC. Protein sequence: CASSLGGPNYGYTF.

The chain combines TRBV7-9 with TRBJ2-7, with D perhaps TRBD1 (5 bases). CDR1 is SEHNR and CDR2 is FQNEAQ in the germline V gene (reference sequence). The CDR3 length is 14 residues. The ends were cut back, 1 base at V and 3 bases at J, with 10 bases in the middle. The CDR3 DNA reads TGTGCCAGCAGCTTAGGGCAGGGTTACTACGAGCAGTACTTC. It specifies CASSLGQGYYEQYF.

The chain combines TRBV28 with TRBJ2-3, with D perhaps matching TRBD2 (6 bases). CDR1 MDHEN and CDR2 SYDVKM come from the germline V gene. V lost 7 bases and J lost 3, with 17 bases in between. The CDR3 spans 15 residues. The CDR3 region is CASKVLGTETDTQYF. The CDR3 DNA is TGTGCCAGCAAGGTCCTCGGGACTGAGACAGATACGCAGTATTTT.

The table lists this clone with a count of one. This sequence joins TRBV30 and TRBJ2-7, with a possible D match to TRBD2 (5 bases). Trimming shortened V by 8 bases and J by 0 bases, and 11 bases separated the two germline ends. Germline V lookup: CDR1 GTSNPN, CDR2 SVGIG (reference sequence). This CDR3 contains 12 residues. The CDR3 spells CARKGSSYEQYF. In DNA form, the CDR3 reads TGTGCCCGGAAAGGGAGCTCCTACGAGCAGTACTTC.

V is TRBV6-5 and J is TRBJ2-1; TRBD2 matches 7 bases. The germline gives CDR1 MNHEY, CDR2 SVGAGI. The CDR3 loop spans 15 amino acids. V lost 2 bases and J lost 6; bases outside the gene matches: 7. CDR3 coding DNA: TGTGCCAGCAGTTACGCGGGGGAACGGGCCAATGAGCAGTTCTTC. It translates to CASSYAGERANEQFF.

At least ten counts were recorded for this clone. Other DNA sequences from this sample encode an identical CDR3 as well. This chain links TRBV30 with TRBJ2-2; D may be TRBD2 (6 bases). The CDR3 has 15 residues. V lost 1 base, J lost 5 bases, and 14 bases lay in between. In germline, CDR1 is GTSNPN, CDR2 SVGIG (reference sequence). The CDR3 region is CAWSGSSRDTGELFF. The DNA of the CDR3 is TGTGCCTGGAGTGGCAGCTCGCGGGATACCGGGGAGCTGTTTTTT.

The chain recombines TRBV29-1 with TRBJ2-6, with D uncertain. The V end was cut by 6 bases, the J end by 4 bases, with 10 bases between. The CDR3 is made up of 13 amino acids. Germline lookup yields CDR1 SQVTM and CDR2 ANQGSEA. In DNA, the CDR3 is TGCAGCGTAAGTCCGGGCGGGGCCAACGTCCTGACTTTC. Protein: CSVSPGGANVLTF.

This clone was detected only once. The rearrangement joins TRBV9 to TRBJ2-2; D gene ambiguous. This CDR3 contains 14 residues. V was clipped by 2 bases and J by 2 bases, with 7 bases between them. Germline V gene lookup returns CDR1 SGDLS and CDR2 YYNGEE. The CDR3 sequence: CASSVPPNTGELFF. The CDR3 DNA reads TGTGCCAGCAGCGTGCCCCCCAACACCGGGGAGCTGTTTTTT.

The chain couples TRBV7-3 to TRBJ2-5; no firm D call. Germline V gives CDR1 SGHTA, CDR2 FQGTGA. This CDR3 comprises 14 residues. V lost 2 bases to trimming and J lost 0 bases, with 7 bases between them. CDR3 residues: CASSLGPNQETQYF. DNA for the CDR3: TGTGCCAGCAGCTTAGGGCCAAACCAAGAGACCCAGTACTTC.